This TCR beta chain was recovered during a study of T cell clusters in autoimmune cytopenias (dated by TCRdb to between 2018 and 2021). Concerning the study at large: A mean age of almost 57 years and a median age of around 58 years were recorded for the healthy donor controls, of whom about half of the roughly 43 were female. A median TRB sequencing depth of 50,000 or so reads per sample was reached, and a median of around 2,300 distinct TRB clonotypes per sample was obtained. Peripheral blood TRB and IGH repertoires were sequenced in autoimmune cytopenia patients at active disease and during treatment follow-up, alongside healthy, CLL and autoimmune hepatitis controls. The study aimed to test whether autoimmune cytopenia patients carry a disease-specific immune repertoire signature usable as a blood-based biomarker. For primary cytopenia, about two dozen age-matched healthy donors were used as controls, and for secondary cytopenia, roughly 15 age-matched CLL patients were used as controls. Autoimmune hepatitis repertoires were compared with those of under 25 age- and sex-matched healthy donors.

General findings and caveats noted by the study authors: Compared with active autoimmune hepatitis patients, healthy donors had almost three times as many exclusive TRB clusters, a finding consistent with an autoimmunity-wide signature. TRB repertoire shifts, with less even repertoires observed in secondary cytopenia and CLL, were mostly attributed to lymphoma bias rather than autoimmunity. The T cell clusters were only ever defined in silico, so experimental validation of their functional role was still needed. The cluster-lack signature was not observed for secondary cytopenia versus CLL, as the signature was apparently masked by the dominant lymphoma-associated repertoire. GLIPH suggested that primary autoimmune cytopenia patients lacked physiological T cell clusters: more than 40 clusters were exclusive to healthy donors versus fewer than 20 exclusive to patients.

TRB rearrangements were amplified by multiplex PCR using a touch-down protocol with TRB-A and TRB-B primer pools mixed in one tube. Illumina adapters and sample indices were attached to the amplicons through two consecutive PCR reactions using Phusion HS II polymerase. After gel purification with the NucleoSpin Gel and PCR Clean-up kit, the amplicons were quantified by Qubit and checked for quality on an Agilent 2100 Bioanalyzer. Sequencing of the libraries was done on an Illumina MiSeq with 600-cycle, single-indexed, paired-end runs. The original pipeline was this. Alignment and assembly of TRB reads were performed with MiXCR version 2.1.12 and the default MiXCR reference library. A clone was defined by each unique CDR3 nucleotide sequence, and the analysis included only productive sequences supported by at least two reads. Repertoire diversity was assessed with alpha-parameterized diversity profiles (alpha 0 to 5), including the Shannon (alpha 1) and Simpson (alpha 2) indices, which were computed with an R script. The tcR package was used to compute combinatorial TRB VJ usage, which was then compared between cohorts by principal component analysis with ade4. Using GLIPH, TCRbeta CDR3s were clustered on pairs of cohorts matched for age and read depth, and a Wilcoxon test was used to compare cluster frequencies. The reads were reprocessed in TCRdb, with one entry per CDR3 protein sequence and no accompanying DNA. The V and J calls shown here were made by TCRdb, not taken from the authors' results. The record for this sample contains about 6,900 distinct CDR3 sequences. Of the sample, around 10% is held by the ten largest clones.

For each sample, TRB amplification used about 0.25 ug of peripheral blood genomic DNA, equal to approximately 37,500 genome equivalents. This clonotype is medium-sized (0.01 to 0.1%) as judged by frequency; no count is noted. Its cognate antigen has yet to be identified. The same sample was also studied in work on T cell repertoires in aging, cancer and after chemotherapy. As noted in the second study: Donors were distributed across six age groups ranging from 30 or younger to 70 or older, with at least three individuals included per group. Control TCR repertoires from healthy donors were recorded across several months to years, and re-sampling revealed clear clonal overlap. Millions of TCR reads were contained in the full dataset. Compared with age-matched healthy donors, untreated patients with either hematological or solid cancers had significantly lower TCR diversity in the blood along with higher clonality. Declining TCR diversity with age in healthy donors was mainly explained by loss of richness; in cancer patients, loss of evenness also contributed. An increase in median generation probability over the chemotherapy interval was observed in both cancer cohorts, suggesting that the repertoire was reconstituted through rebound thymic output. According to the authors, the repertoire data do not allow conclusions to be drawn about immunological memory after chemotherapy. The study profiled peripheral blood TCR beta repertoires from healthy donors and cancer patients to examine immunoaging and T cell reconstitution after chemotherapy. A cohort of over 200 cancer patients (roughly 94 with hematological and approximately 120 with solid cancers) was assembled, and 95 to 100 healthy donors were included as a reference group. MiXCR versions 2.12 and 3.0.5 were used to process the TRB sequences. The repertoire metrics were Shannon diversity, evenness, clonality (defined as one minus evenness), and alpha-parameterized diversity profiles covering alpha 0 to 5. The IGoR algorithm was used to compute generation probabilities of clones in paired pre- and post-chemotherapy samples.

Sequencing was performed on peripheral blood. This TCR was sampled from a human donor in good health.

The CDR3 region has the sequence CASSFGSGGAYTGELFF. The chain is encoded by TRBV5-6 joined to TRBJ2-2; the TCRdb call, TRBD2, lacks DNA for checking. The CDR3 sequence holds 17 residues, the cysteine and phenylalanine included. DNA for this receptor is not on file. Via the germline V gene, CDR1 is SGHDT and CDR2 YYEEEE. The full variable domain, with segments outside the CDR3 supplied by the reference TRBV5-6 and TRBJ2-2 proteins, appears as DAGVTQSPTHLIKTRGQQVTLRCSPKSGHDTVSWYQQALGQGPQFIFQYYEEEERQRGNFPDRFSGHQFPNYSSELNVNALLLGDSALYLCASSFGSGGAYTGELFFGEGSRLTVL.